One and the same sample provided the 21 T cell receptor beta chains below, sequenced in a study of early stage breast cancer tumors. Repertoires were generated with immunoSEQ multiplex PCR, while TCRdb's copy carries only in-frame clones and drops some. The sample lists fewer than 25,000 clones; roughly 67% were seen once. The material sequenced was breast tumor tissue. The source is a person between 55 and 70 years old with breast cancer.

The chain couples TRBV28 to TRBJ2-2; 15 bases agree with TRBD2. CDR3 length: 19 residues. Trimming at V came to 5 bases and at J to 1 base, leaving 8 bases not matched to a gene. Germline V CDR1 and CDR2: MDHEN, SYDVKM. CDR3 sequence (DNA): TGTGCCAGCAGTCAGGGACTAGCGGGAGGTATCGGGAACACCGGGGAGCTGTTTTTT. Residues: CASSQGLAGGIGNTGELFF.

This clone was detected once. CDR3: CASSLVDQVGQPQHF. The CDR3 DNA sequence: TGTGCCAGCTCCCTGGTCGACCAGGTTGGTCAGCCCCAGCATTTT. The chain combines TRBV18 with TRBJ1-5; the D is unclear. V was trimmed by 6 bases and J by 6 bases, leaving 18 bases between them. Germline assignment: CDR1 KGHSH and CDR2 LQKENI. This CDR3 is 15 amino acids long.

The chain has TRBV10-3 and TRBJ1-2; 8 nucleotides agree with TRBD1. The germline CDR1 and CDR2 sequences are ENHRY and SYGVKD. V lost 4 bases and J lost 9; bases outside the gene matches: 4. This CDR3 is built from 12 residues. The CDR3 nucleotides read TGTGCCATCAGTGCAGGGGGCATTAGCTACACCTTC. Translating it yields CAISAGGISYTF.

This clone was seen more than once but under ten times. V and J are TRBV5-4 and TRBJ2-3, with D perhaps TRBD2 (6 bases). The CDR3 covers 16 residues. V dropped 4 bases and J dropped 5 bases, with 20 bases sitting between them. Germline V gives CDR1 SGHNT, CDR2 YYREEE (reference sequence). CDR3 residues: CASSKSIGGAEDTQYF. CDR3 DNA: TGTGCCAGCAGCAAATCAATAGGAGGGGCCGAAGATACGCAGTATTTT.

The gene calls are TRBV30 and TRBJ2-1; 7 bases match TRBD2. With V trimmed by 4 bases and J by 4 bases, 1 base remained unmatched. This CDR3 contains 12 residues. CDR1 is GTSNPN and CDR2 is SVGIG in the germline V gene (reference sequence). The DNA for the CDR3 is TGTGCCTGGACTAGCGGTTACAATGAGCAGTTCTTC. Translation gives CAWTSGYNEQFF. Full variable domain (missing parts from reference TRBV30 and TRBJ2-1): SQTIHQWPATLVQPVGSPLSLECTVEGTSNPNLYWYRQAAGRGLQLLFYSVGIGQISSEVPQNLSASRPQDRQFILSSKKLLLSDSGFYLCAWTSGYNEQFFGPGTRLTVL.

J is TRBJ1-3 and V is TRBV7-9; the match to TRBD1 covers 7 bases. From germline, CDR1 is SEHNR and CDR2 FQNEAQ (reference sequence). With 1 base clipped from V and 4 bases from J, the junction kept 4 bases outside the gene matches. The CDR3 length is 15 residues. The CDR3 sequence is CASSLEGAQGNTIYF. CDR3 bases: TGTGCCAGCAGCTTAGAGGGGGCGCAAGGAAACACCATATATTTT.

This clone was counted a few times. This chain uses TRBV30 with TRBJ1-5; D unresolved. Germline V gives CDR1 GTSNPN, CDR2 SVGIG (reference sequence). The germline V and J ends were trimmed by 1 base and 3 bases, with 10 bases remaining between them. CDR3 length equals 14 residues. The CDR3 nucleotides read TGTGCCTGGAGTGGTGGAGGGAACAATCAGCCCCAGCATTTT. Translating gives CAWSGGGNNQPQHF.

The genes are TRBV13 and TRBJ2-6; TRBD1 is a possible D gene (5 bases). CDR3 length equals 17 residues. Trimming shortened V by 8 bases and J by 0 bases, and 17 bases separated the two germline ends. Per germline, CDR1 PRHDT and CDR2 FYEKMQ (reference sequence). The CDR3: CASLDSALSSGANVLTF. CDR3 DNA sequence: TGTGCCAGCCTTGACAGCGCCCTCTCCTCTGGGGCCAACGTCCTGACTTTC.

DNA for the CDR3: TGTGCCAGCAGCCTTGACAGGGGTGGAACTAATGAAAAACTGTTTTTT. As protein: CASSLDRGGTNEKLFF. The chain is built from TRBV21-1 and TRBJ1-4; the D segment call TRBD1 is taken from the table without a DNA check. TRBV21-1 is given as a pseudogene. This CDR3 is built from 16 residues.

The gene calls are TRBV5-6 and TRBJ2-7; 9 bases align to TRBD1. Germline CDR1 reads SGHDT; CDR2 reads YYEEEE. This CDR3 has 14 residues. V was pared by 0 bases and J by 6 bases, with 4 bases of the junction left unmatched. CDR3 sequence: CASSLGDRAGEQYF. In DNA form, the CDR3 reads TGTGCCAGCAGCTTGGGGGACAGGGCAGGCGAGCAGTACTTC. Looking up the rest from reference TRBV5-6 and TRBJ2-7 gives the full variable domain: DAGVTQSPTHLIKTRGQQVTLRCSPKSGHDTVSWYQQALGQGPQFIFQYYEEEERQRGNFPDRFSGHQFPNYSSELNVNALLLGDSALYLCASSLGDRAGEQYFGPGTRLTVT.

This clone turned up a few times. The J gene is TRBJ1-1, the V gene TRBV5-4; 9 nucleotides align to TRBD1. CDR1 is SGHNT and CDR2 is YYREEE in the germline V gene (reference sequence). The CDR3 is 14 amino acids. J was trimmed by 5 bases and V by 4 bases; bases with no gene match: 6. CDR3: CASSTGQGMTEAFF. CDR3 nucleotides: TGTGCCAGCAGCACCGGACAGGGGATGACTGAAGCTTTCTTT.

The chain combines TRBV19 with TRBJ2-1, with 13 bases matching TRBD2. Germline V lookup: CDR1 LNHDA, CDR2 SQIVND (reference sequence). V shed 4 bases, J shed 7 bases, and the junction held 10 bases outside the gene matches. This CDR3 has 17 amino acids. CDR3 region: CASSKRGTSGNMNEQFF. The CDR3 bases are TGTGCCAGTAGTAAAAGAGGGACTAGCGGGAATATGAATGAGCAGTTCTTC.

This clone appeared a single time. The rearrangement links TRBV9 to TRBJ2-1; 9 bases map to TRBD2. V shed 2 bases and J 7 bases; nucleotides not matched to a gene: 4. CDR1 is SGDLS and CDR2 is YYNGEE in the germline V gene. This CDR3 region has 14 residues. CDR3 loop: CASSVDSGSNEQFF. The CDR3 DNA is TGTGCCAGCAGCGTGGATAGCGGGAGTAATGAGCAGTTCTTC.

There are a few counts of this clone. The chain couples TRBV5-1 to TRBJ1-2; 12 bases match TRBD1. V shed 5 bases and J 7 bases; nucleotides not matched to a gene: 12. CDR1 and CDR2 (germline): SGHRS, YFSETQ. The CDR3 runs 16 residues. This CDR3 is CASSRTPGQGALGYTF. The CDR3 region has the DNA TGCGCCAGCAGTCGAACGCCGGGACAGGGGGCGCTTGGCTACACCTTC. Full variable domain (missing parts from reference TRBV5-1 and TRBJ1-2): KAGVTQTPRYLIKTRGQQVTLSCSPISGHRSVSWYQQTPGQGLQFLFEYFSETQRNKGNFPGRFSGRQFSNSRSEMNVSTLELGDSALYLCASSRTPGQGALGYTFGSGTRLTVV.

The V and J genes are TRBV5-1 and TRBJ2-3, with 9 bases lining up with TRBD2. This CDR3 has 15 amino acids. V was clipped by 0 bases and J by 6 bases; unmatched bases: 5. The germline V gene has CDR1 SGHRS and CDR2 YFSETQ. CDR3 loop: CASSLAEGLADTQYF. The CDR3 nucleotides are TGCGCCAGCAGCTTGGCCGAAGGACTAGCGGATACGCAGTATTTT.

This chain connects TRBV19 to TRBJ1-1, with D perhaps TRBD1 (5 bases). The CDR3 loop spans 14 amino acids. V was cut by 3 bases and J by 4 bases, with 12 bases left in between. In germline, CDR1 is LNHDA, CDR2 SQIVND (reference sequence). CDR3 amino acids: CASSMGGAATEAFF. CDR3 nucleotides: TGTGCCAGTAGTATGGGGGGTGCGGCCACTGAAGCTTTCTTT. Drawing the rest from reference TRBV19 and TRBJ1-1, the complete variable domain is DGGITQSPKYLFRKEGQNVTLSCEQNLNHDAMYWYRQDPGQGLRLIYYSQIVNDFQKGDIAEGYSVSREKKESFPLTVTSAQKNPTAFYLCASSMGGAATEAFFGQGTRLTVV.

On this clone: The same CDR3 arises from other DNA sequences in this sample as well. J is TRBJ2-7 and V is TRBV19; no reliable D call. From germline, CDR1 is LNHDA and CDR2 SQIVND (reference sequence). The V end lost 0 bases, the J end lost 4 bases, and 7 bases lay between the germline ends. This CDR3 comprises 13 residues. CDR3 nucleotide sequence: TGTGCCAGTAGTATAGAGAGTGGTTACGAGCAGTACTTC. It specifies CASSIESGYEQYF.

The gene calls are TRBV5-1 and TRBJ2-7; 12 bases map to TRBD1. The V and J ends lost 0 bases and 5 bases, in that order; junction bases with no gene match: 3. Germline V gene lookup returns CDR1 SGHRS and CDR2 YFSETQ. There are 15 residues in the CDR3. CDR3 in amino acids: CASSLAGQGADEQYF. DNA of the CDR3: TGCGCCAGCAGCTTGGCGGGACAGGGGGCCGACGAGCAGTACTTC.

This rearrangement joins TRBV28 to TRBJ1-3, with D possibly being TRBD1 (6 bases). The CDR3 is 14 residues long. Germline CDR1 is MDHEN and CDR2 is SYDVKM. Trimming stripped 3 bases from V and 10 bases from J, with 16 bases between. The CDR3 bases are TGTGCCAGCAGTTTTTCGGGGGGCCGAGCGACCATATATTTT. Its protein is CASSFSGGRATIYF.

V usage is TRBV10-1 and J usage is TRBJ2-1, with D perhaps matching TRBD1 (6 bases). The CDR3 totals 14 residues. Trimming took 2 bases from V and 12 from J, leaving 17 bases between them. Germline CDR1 WNHNN, CDR2 SYGVQD (reference sequence). The CDR3 DNA sequence: TGCGCCAGCAGTGAGCCAGGGGAAAGGGACCGGCAGTTCTTC. It specifies CASSEPGERDRQFF.

This clone was detected a few times. The genes are TRBV27 and TRBJ1-2; TRBD1 matches 8 bases. The trim removed 5 bases at V and 3 bases at J, leaving 2 bases unmatched. The CDR3 consists of 13 residues. CDR1 MNHEY and CDR2 SMNVEV come from the germline V gene (reference sequence). Here the CDR3 reads CASSQQGDYGYTF. The DNA of the CDR3 is TGTGCCAGCAGTCAACAGGGGGACTATGGCTACACCTTC.